The sequence of this T cell receptor beta chain was determined in a study of shared clonotypes between healthy human individuals. The wider study: Used for every donor were three CD4 naive, three CD4 memory, two CD8 naive and one CD8 memory plate.

TCRdb's table, derived via immunoSEQ multiplex PCR, lists solely in-frame clones and lacks some. The sample lists roughly 1,000,000 clones; approximately 78% were seen once. A remark on this clone: Its specificity is unknown.

V lost 4 bases to trimming and J lost 7 bases; unmatched junction nucleotides: 10. CDR1 and CDR2 from the germline V gene are MGHRA and YSYEKL. The CDR3 spans 15 residues. Points from the study as a whole: It was anticipated that sequencing depth would influence how many clonotypes donors shared. Larger estimated richness was generally recorded for naive subsets relative to memory subsets. With few donors, the genetic and exposure-history diversity represented was limited.

The chain uses TRBV4-1 and TRBJ2-1; TRBD2 matches at 7 bases. Sample: memory CD4+ T cells from PBMCs. The subset denotes: CD45RA-negative fraction. This TCR came from a man aged 18 to 29 in good health. Some clones in this sample may be carry-over from other donors' samples. The CDR3 reads CASSRIGGRANEQFF. In nucleotides, the CDR3 is TGCGCCAGCAGCCGAATTGGGGGGAGGGCGAATGAGCAGTTCTTC.